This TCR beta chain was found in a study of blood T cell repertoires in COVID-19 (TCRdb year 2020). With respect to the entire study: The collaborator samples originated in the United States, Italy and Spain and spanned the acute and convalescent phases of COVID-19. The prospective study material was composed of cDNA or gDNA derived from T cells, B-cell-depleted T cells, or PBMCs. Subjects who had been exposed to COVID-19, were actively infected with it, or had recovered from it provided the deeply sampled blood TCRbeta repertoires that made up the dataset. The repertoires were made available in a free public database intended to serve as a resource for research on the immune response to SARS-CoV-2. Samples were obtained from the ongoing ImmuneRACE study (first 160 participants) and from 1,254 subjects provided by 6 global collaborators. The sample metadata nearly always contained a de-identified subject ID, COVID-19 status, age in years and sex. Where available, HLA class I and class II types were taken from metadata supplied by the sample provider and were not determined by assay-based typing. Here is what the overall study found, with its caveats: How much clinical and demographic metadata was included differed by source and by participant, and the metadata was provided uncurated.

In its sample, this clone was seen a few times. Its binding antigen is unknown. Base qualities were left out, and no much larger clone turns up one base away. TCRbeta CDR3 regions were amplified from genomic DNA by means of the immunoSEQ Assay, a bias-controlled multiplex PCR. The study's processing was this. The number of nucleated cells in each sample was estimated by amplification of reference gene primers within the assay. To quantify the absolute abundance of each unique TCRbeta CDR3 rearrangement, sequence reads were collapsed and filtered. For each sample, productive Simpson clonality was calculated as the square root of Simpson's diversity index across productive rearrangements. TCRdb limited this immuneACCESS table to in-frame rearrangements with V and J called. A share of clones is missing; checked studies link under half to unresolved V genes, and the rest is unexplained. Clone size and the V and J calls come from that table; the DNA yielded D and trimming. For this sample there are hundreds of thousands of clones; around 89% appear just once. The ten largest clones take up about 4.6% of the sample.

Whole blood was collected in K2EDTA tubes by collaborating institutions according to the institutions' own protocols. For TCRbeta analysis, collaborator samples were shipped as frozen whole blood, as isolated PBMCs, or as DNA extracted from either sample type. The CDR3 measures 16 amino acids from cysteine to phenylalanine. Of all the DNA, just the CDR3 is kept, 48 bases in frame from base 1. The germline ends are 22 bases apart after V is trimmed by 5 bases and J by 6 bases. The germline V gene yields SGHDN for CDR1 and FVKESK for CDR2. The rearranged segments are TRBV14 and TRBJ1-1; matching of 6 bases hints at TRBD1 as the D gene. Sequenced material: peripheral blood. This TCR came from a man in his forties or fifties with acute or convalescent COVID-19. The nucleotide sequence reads TGTGCCAGCAGCTCATTGAGCAGGGGAAGTGTGGCTGAAGCTTTCTTT. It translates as CASSSLSRGSVAEAFF.